This entry concerns a single T cell receptor (beta chain). Its antigen remains unidentified. The record originates from a study of response to subunit inactivated influenza vaccine. The study, taken as a whole, reports: The study's authors posited that every seasonal influenza vaccination enlists few new T cells.

This CDR3 comprises 13 residues. Germline trimming cut 7 bases from V and 8 bases from J; bases unmatched to any gene: 6. Germline V gene data show CDR1 as MNHEY and CDR2 as SMNVEV (reference sequence). TCRdb reprocessed the RT-PCR reads via MiXCR and lists one record per CDR3 protein. This table holds a few hundred thousand distinct CDR3 sequences, more than 10% found once. The input for sequencing was non-naive T cells sorted from PBMCs, taken around 14 days before vaccination. This clonotype was obtained from a middle-aged man who received an inactivated influenza vaccine. The rearrangement joins TRBV27 to TRBJ2-4, with 9 nucleotides matching TRBD1. The CDR3 is CASKRQGEHIQYF. CDR3 bases: TGTGCCAGCAAACGACAGGGGGAGCACATTCAGTACTTC.